A selection of T cell receptor beta chains follows, all from one sample in a study of T cell responses to AZD1222 COVID-19 vaccine. Generated by immunoSEQ multiplex PCR, the TCRdb table keeps only in-frame clones and is missing some. In the table there are about 59,000 clones, 80% to 90% of which are singletons. The specimen comprised peripheral blood, sampled 28 days after the second AZD1222 dose. The source of these receptors is an adult who received the AZD1222 COVID-19 vaccine. The CDR3 runs from the conserved cysteine through the conserved F or W. Each record gives: J gene, V gene, D gene, clone size, CDR3 DNA, CDR3 protein. A D gene is named only where the DNA matches it firmly. Not all rows give a size; the values are once, few, many and, for expanded clones, a class.

>TRBJ1-2|TRBV5-6|TRBD1|NA
TGTGCCAGCAGCTTCCGGGACAGGGGCTATGGCTACACCTTC
CASSFRDRGYGYTF
>TRBJ1-4|TRBV6-5|NA|NA
TGTGCCAGCAGTTTACAGGGCGAAAAACTGTTTTTT
CASSLQGEKLFF
>TRBJ2-1|TRBV5-1|NA|NA
TGCGCCAGCAGCTTGTCTGCTTTGGGCGGTGAGCAGTTCTTC
CASSLSALGGEQFF
>TRBJ1-4|TRBV11-2|NA|NA
TGTGCCAGCAGTATACTCCAGGGTCAGCGGCTCGGTGAAAAACTGTTTTTT
CASSILQGQRLGEKLFF
>TRBJ2-3|TRBV7-2|NA|NA
TGTGCCAGCAGCTCGGGGGCATTACCGGGCACAGATACGCAGTATTTT
CASSSGALPGTDTQYF
>TRBJ2-1|TRBV5-8|TRBD1|NA
TGTGCCAGCAGCTTGCGGACAGGGTCTGGCAATGAGCAGTTCTTC
CASSLRTGSGNEQFF
>TRBJ2-5|TRBV21-1|NA|NA
TGTGCCAGCACCGGCCGGGACCAACTAAGGGGGGCCCAGTACTTC
CASTGRDQLRGAQYF
>TRBJ2-3|TRBV3-1/TRBV3-2|TRBD2|few
TGTGCCAGCAGCCAGCGCGCAGCGGGGCGTCGCACAGATACGCAGTATTTT
CASSQRAAGRRTDTQYF
>TRBJ2-3|TRBV5-1|NA|NA
TGCGCCAGCAGCTTGGACGCCAATAAGGCAGATACGCAGTATTTT
CASSLDANKADTQYF
>TRBJ1-4|TRBV19|NA|NA
TGTGCCAGTCGCCCGGCGAAGGGTGTTGAAAAACTGTTTTTT
CASRPAKGVEKLFF
>TRBJ1-1|TRBV20-1|NA|NA
TGCAGTGCTTCCGGTGTTGCGGAAGCTTTCTTT
CSASGVAEAFF
>TRBJ2-7|TRBV11-2|NA|NA
TGTGCCAGCACCCTACCGATACCCGACGAGCAGTACTTC
CASTLPIPDEQYF
>TRBJ1-5|TRBV7-9|TRBD1|NA
TGTGCCAGCAGCTCAGACAGGGGGGATCAGCCCCAGCATTTT
CASSSDRGDQPQHF
>TRBJ2-2|TRBV24-1|NA|NA
TGTGCCACCAGTGAACCCTCCGGCGGGGAGCTGTTTTTT
CATSEPSGGELFF
>TRBJ2-2|TRBV10-3|TRBD2|NA
TGTGCCATCAGGACTAGCGGGGGTAACACCGGGGAGCTGTTTTTT
CAIRTSGGNTGELFF
>TRBJ2-4|TRBV28|NA|NA
TGTGCCAGCAGTCACGACAAAAACATTCAGTACTTC
CASSHDKNIQYF
>TRBJ2-7|TRBV6-5|NA|once
TGTGCCAGCAGACCGACCGGCAGGGATGGACGCGAGCAGTACTTC
CASRPTGRDGREQYF
>TRBJ1-1|TRBV5-8|NA|NA
TGTGCCAGCAGCCAACGAGGAAGCACTGAAGCTTTCTTT
CASSQRGSTEAFF
>TRBJ1-2|TRBV30|NA|few
TGTGCCTGGAGTATGTCCCAAAGGGGCTACACCTTC
CAWSMSQRGYTF
>TRBJ2-5|TRBV9|TRBD2|NA
TGTGCCAGCAGCGTACCTAGCGGGCCACAAGAGACCCAGTACTTC
CASSVPSGPQETQYF
>TRBJ1-2|TRBV28|TRBD1|NA
TGTGCCAGCGGTCCCGGGGGACAGGGGACGTATGGCTACACCTTC
CASGPGGQGTYGYTF
>TRBJ2-7|TRBV19|TRBD2|NA
TGTGCCAGTAGTATAGCGGGAGGACTCAACTACGAGCAGTACTTC
CASSIAGGLNYEQYF
>TRBJ2-1|TRBV24-1|TRBD2|NA
TGTGCCACCAGTGATCCGACTAGCGGGGGAACCTACAATGAGCAGTTCTTC
CATSDPTSGGTYNEQFF
>TRBJ2-2|TRBV10-1|TRBD2|NA
TGCGCCAGCAGACCCGGGGGGAGGTACACCGGGGAGCTGTTTTTT
CASRPGGRYTGELFF
>TRBJ1-2|TRBV30|NA|NA
TGTGCCTGGAGTGTCGGTGGAGCGGGAAGGGACACCTTC
CAWSVGGAGRDTF
>TRBJ2-7|TRBV10-3|TRBD2|NA
TGTGCCATCAGCGGACTAGCGGGAGCGTCCATGGGAGACGAGCAGTACTTC
CAISGLAGASMGDEQYF
>TRBJ2-5|TRBV5-1|TRBD1|NA
TGCGCCAGCAGCACCCGGACAGGGGGAGAGACCCAGTACTTC
CASSTRTGGETQYF
>TRBJ2-5|TRBV5-4|NA|NA
TGTGCCAGCAGCTGGGCGGGGAAACAAGAGACCCAGTACTTC
CASSWAGKQETQYF
>TRBJ2-7|TRBV4-1|NA|NA
TGCGCCAGCAGCCATCCTCGACAGACCTACGAGCAGTACTTC
CASSHPRQTYEQYF
>TRBJ1-6|TRBV15|NA|NA
TGTGCCACCAGCAGGCAAGCCGGTAGCTCCTATAATTCACCCCTCCACTTT
CATSRQAGSSYNSPLHF
>TRBJ1-1|TRBV28|NA|NA
TGTGCCAGCAGTTTTCCGACCGGGCCAAATACTGAAGCTTTCTTT
CASSFPTGPNTEAFF
>TRBJ2-3|TRBV24-1|TRBD2|NA
TGTGCCACCAGGGGGGGGTACGCAGATACGCAGTATTTT
CATRGGYADTQYF
>TRBJ1-1|TRBV9|TRBD1|few
TGTGCCAGCAGCACCCGGGACAGGCCTGGCACTGAAGCTTTCTTT
CASSTRDRPGTEAFF
>TRBJ1-6|TRBV6-1|TRBD1|NA
TGTGCCAGCAGTGAAGCCGGGACAGGGAATTCACCCCTCCACTTT
CASSEAGTGNSPLHF
>TRBJ2-1|TRBV11-2|NA|NA
TGTGCCAGCAGCTGGGGGACGGGCGGGTTCTACAATGAGCAGTTCTTC
CASSWGTGGFYNEQFF
>TRBJ1-1|TRBV20-1|NA|NA
TGCAGTGTTCCAGGGGACACTGAAGCTTTCTTT
CSVPGDTEAFF
>TRBJ1-5|TRBV19|NA|NA
TGTGCCAGTAGTTCGGACAGTTTCATGTATAGCAATCAGCCCCAGCATTTT
CASSSDSFMYSNQPQHF
>TRBJ1-1|TRBV9|TRBD1|NA
TGTGCCAGCAGCGGACACAGGGGGGGGACTGAAGCTTTCTTT
CASSGHRGGTEAFF
>TRBJ2-5|TRBV19|TRBD2|once
TGTGCCAGTAGTGCGGGACTAGCGGGCTACCAAGAGACCCAGTACTTC
CASSAGLAGYQETQYF
>TRBJ2-7|TRBV5-6|TRBD1|NA
TGTGCCAGCAGCTGGACGGGGACAGGGACCTACGAGCAGTACTTC
CASSWTGTGTYEQYF
>TRBJ2-2|TRBV6-5|NA|NA
TGTGCCAGCAGTTGGACTGCCCCTAGGAAACCGGGGGAGCTGTTTTTT
CASSWTAPRKPGELFF
>TRBJ1-1|TRBV18|NA|NA
TGTGCCAGCTCACCAGAATCAATGGGGGTGAACACTGAAGCTTTCTTT
CASSPESMGVNTEAFF
>TRBJ1-4|TRBV6-5|NA|NA
TGTGCCAGCAGACAGGGTTCAACTAATGAAAAACTGTTTTTT
CASRQGSTNEKLFF
>TRBJ2-7|TRBV18|TRBD1|NA
TGTGCCAGCTCCCCGCGGGACAGGGGAGGTGAGCAGTACTTC
CASSPRDRGGEQYF
>TRBJ2-3|TRBV5-8|TRBD1|NA
TGTGCCAGCAGCCCAAGGCCGGGACAGGGCACAGATACGCAGTATTTT
CASSPRPGQGTDTQYF
>TRBJ2-2|TRBV6-4|NA|NA
TGTGCCAGCAGTGACTCGAGAACTCCGGATTTCGCGAACACCGGGGAGCTGTTTTTT
CASSDSRTPDFANTGELFF
>TRBJ1-2|TRBV27|TRBD1|NA
TGTGCCAGCAGTTCAGGGGGGGTCTATGGCTACACCTTC
CASSSGGVYGYTF
>TRBJ1-3|TRBV2|NA|NA
TGTGCCAGCAGTGAAGGCCAGATAAATGGAAACACCATATATTTT
CASSEGQINGNTIYF
>TRBJ2-7|TRBV11-3|TRBD1|once
TGTGCCAGCAGCCAAACCGGGACAGGGATCAACGAGCAGTACTTC
CASSQTGTGINEQYF
>TRBJ2-2|TRBV29-1|NA|few
TGCAGCGGATATAACACCGGGGAGCTGTTTTTT
CSGYNTGELFF
>TRBJ1-2|TRBV12-3/TRBV12-4|NA|few
TGTGCCAGCACCAGGGTGGGTGGCTACACCTTC
CASTRVGGYTF
>TRBJ1-5|TRBV9|NA|once
TGTGCCAGCAGCGTAGCAAGAGAATTCAATCAGCCCCAGCATTTT
CASSVAREFNQPQHF
>TRBJ1-3|TRBV7-2|NA|NA
TGTGCCAGCAGCTTAGATTCGCGGCCGAGCTCTGGAAACACCATATATTTT
CASSLDSRPSSGNTIYF
>TRBJ1-2|TRBV9|NA|NA
TGTGCCAGCAGCGTATTCGATATTGGGGGGTCTAACTATGGCTACACCTTC
CASSVFDIGGSNYGYTF
>TRBJ1-3|TRBV10-3|TRBD1|NA
TGTGCCATCAGTGGGACAGGAGGAAACACCATATATTTT
CAISGTGGNTIYF
>TRBJ2-5|TRBV4-1|TRBD2|once
TGCGCCAGCAGCCAAGTGGGCCTAGCGGGAGAGACCCAGTACTTC
CASSQVGLAGETQYF
>TRBJ1-5|TRBV2|NA|few
TGTGCCAGCAGTGCGTTACCGAATCAGCCCCAGCATTTT
CASSALPNQPQHF
>TRBJ1-3|TRBV28|TRBD1|NA
TGTGCCAGCAGTCCAGGGGCAGGGGGCTATGGAAACACCATATATTTT
CASSPGAGGYGNTIYF